The source of this T cell receptor beta chain is a study of pediatric ulcerative colitis. Study observations and caveats: In rectum, acute severe colitis had expanded clones and less diversity.

Using immunoSEQ multiplex PCR, the repertoire was profiled, and TCRdb retains in-frame clones only, with some absent. There are about 35,000 clones in the sample; about 81% occur only once, and 0.8% to 1.1% lies in the top ten. The CDR3 is 13 amino acids. Trimming shortened V by 3 bases and J by 3 bases, and 8 bases separated the two germline ends. Per the germline V gene, CDR1 is LGHNA and CDR2 is YNFKEQ. In regard to this clone: As yet, its antigen is unknown.

The rectum was sampled with one to two pinch biopsies at colonoscopy. This chain connects TRBV4-2 to TRBJ1-2; D not resolved. Sequencing was carried out using gut tissue. This receptor was identified in a boy younger than 18 with mild ulcerative colitis. The CDR3 nucleotides are TGTGCCAGCAGCCATGCGGCGCACTATGGCTACACCTTC. Its protein is CASSHAAHYGYTF.